The 2 T cell receptor beta chains below all came from one sample that was sequenced in a study of T cell repertoires in cytomegalovirus infection (dated by TCRdb to between 2017 and 2020). TCRdb lists the instrument as Illumina HiSeq 1500. The public reads were reprocessed in TCRdb via fastp at Q25 and MiXCR, keeping in-frame beta chains. Every entry covers one CDR3 protein and lists the most common genes and DNA from its rows. The sample table shows approximately 340,000 distinct CDR3 sequences, and almost 30% are seen once. The ten largest clones capture around 20% of the sample. Which antigens these TCRs recognize remains unknown. The treatment or condition label, as the study defines it: in vitro stimulation with specific CMV peptide epitopes to enrich CMV-specific T cells. The sequencing used cultured PBMCs, collected from culture after CMV antigen stimulation. These receptors were collected from a human donor in good health (CMV status not recorded). Some clones in this sample may be carry-over from other donors' samples.

The rearrangement links TRBV27 to TRBJ1-6, with 7 bases identical to TRBD1. With 9 bases clipped from V and 3 bases from J, the junction kept 20 bases outside the gene matches. This CDR3 comprises 19 residues. Germline V gene data show CDR1 as MNHEY and CDR2 as SMNVEV (reference sequence). DNA of the CDR3: TGTGCCAGGATTAAGGAGGGGGCTCCCTCCCTGGTCTATAATTCACCCCTCCACTTT. This gives the protein CARIKEGAPSLVYNSPLHF.

The chain joins TRBV5-1 to TRBJ2-5; tentatively, D is TRBD1 (6 bases). Germline CDR1 and CDR2: SGHRS and YFSETQ. Trimming removed 5 bases at V and 1 base at J, with 15 bases between. This CDR3 is built from 15 residues. CDR3 sequence reads: CASSSVQGSQETQYF. In DNA form, the CDR3 reads TGCGCCAGCAGTTCGGTCCAGGGGAGCCAAGAGACCCAGTACTTC.